This is a list of T cell receptor beta chains from one sample in a study of OX40 agonist ivuxolimab in advanced cancers. Sequencing used immunoSEQ multiplex PCR; TCRdb keeps in-frame clones, though not all of them. The sample consists of some 60,000 clones, approximately 89% of them appearing once. This specimen consisted of CD4+ or CD8+ T cells sorted from blood, obtained in a trial of the OX40 agonist ivuxolimab. The receptor source for this set is an adult with an advanced solid tumor such as melanoma, head and neck, liver or kidney cancer. CDR3s include the opening cysteine and the closing phenylalanine or tryptophan. D genes are given only for firm matches. Clone size is given for some rows only: seen once, a few or many times, or a class if the clone is expanded.

V	J	D	size	CDR3	DNA
TRBV10-1	TRBJ1-1	TRBD1	once	CASSRGTEAEAFF	TGCGCCAGCAGCAGAGGGACAGAAGCTGAAGCTTTCTTT
TRBV5-1	TRBJ2-7	TRBD1	NA	CASSNRDRDYEQYF	TGCGCCAGCAGCAACCGGGACAGGGATTACGAGCAGTACTTC
TRBV4-1	TRBJ1-2	TRBD1	NA	CASSQRDHRGEDYGYTF	TGCGCCAGCAGCCAAAGGGACCACAGGGGGGAGGACTATGGCTACACCTTC
TRBV4-3	TRBJ2-5	NA	NA	CASSQDLYVQETQYF	TGCGCCAGCAGCCAAGATCTGTACGTACAAGAGACCCAGTACTTC
TRBV6-6	TRBJ2-2	TRBD2	NA	CASSEGLAGGLGELFF	TGTGCCAGCAGCGAGGGACTAGCGGGAGGGCTCGGGGAGCTGTTTTTT
TRBV30	TRBJ1-4	NA	NA	CAWLRLGGEKLFF	TGTGCCTGGCTGCGCCTGGGCGGGGAAAAACTGTTTTTT
TRBV4-3	TRBJ2-7	NA	NA	CASSRSDTYRYEQYF	TGCGCCAGCAGCCGGTCGGACACCTACCGATACGAGCAGTACTTC
TRBV5-6	TRBJ2-3	NA	NA	CASSFGSLGGDTQYF	TGTGCCAGCAGCTTTGGTTCTCTAGGGGGTGATACGCAGTATTTT
TRBV28	TRBJ2-7	NA	few	CASTLTGLSYEQYF	TGTGCCAGCACTCTAACGGGTCTCTCCTACGAGCAGTACTTC
TRBV29-1	TRBJ2-1	NA	NA	CSVGSNEQFF	TGCAGCGTTGGGAGTAATGAGCAGTTCTTC
TRBV5-1	TRBJ1-3	NA	NA	CASSFGPGDNTIYF	TGCGCCAGCAGCTTTGGACCCGGGGACAACACCATATATTTT
TRBV11-2	TRBJ1-2	TRBD1	NA	CASSLRGTGVDGYTF	TGTGCCAGCAGCTTAAGGGGGACAGGGGTGGACGGCTACACCTTC
TRBV15	TRBJ2-4	NA	NA	CATSRRRDIQYF	TGTGCCACCAGTCGGAGGAGAGACATTCAGTACTTC
TRBV11-1	TRBJ2-3	NA	NA	CASSSRGRGYTDTQYF	TGTGCCAGCAGCTCCCGGGGCAGGGGATACACAGATACGCAGTATTTT
TRBV7-6	TRBJ2-7	TRBD2	NA	CASSFRTSGSIGYEQYF	TGTGCCAGCAGCTTTAGGACTAGCGGGAGTATAGGCTACGAGCAGTACTTC
TRBV19	TRBJ2-5	TRBD1	NA	CASSITGGRETQYF	TGTGCCAGTAGTATTACAGGGGGAAGGGAGACCCAGTACTTC
TRBV11-2	TRBJ1-2	NA	NA	CASSLDVSGRGYYGYTF	TGTGCCAGCAGCTTAGATGTTTCAGGGAGAGGTTACTATGGCTACACCTTC
TRBV27	TRBJ1-1	NA	NA	CASRQTNTEAFF	TGTGCCAGCAGGCAGACTAACACTGAAGCTTTCTTT
TRBV2	TRBJ2-5	TRBD2	once	CARAGERIQETQYF	TGTGCCAGGGCGGGGGAGAGGATTCAAGAGACCCAGTACTTC
TRBV2	TRBJ1-1	NA	NA	CASTRSREAEAFF	TGTGCCAGCACGAGGAGTCGGGAGGCTGAAGCTTTCTTT
TRBV29-1	TRBJ2-6	TRBD1	NA	CSVDGGTGLSGANVLTF	TGCAGCGTTGACGGCGGGACAGGGCTCTCTGGGGCCAACGTCCTGACTTTC
TRBV28	TRBJ2-7	NA	NA	CASSSSPTYEQYF	TGTGCCAGCAGTTCATCACCGACCTACGAGCAGTACTTC
TRBV9	TRBJ2-1	NA	NA	CASSPRTQFDEQFF	TGTGCCAGCAGCCCACGGACCCAGTTCGATGAGCAGTTCTTC
TRBV5-6	TRBJ1-3	NA	few	CASSLVSGGTIYF	TGTGCCAGCAGCTTGGTTTCTGGTGGCACCATATATTTT
TRBV7-2	TRBJ2-5	NA	NA	CASSLRADEETQYF	TGTGCCAGCAGCTTAAGGGCAGACGAAGAGACCCAGTACTTC
TRBV15	TRBJ2-5	NA	NA	CATTRGRETQYF	TGTGCCACCACCCGGGGGCGAGAGACCCAGTACTTC
TRBV23-1	TRBJ2-7	TRBD2	once	CASTFLPTDRIGAGGYEQYF	TGCGCCAGCACCTTTTTACCGACTGACAGGATAGGAGCGGGAGGCTACGAGCAGTACTTC
TRBV10-3	TRBJ1-1	NA	NA	CAISETPRSFTEAFF	TGTGCCATCAGTGAGACCCCCAGATCCTTCACTGAAGCTTTCTTT
TRBV21-1	TRBJ2-5	NA	NA	CASQKGLKRGETQYF	TGTGCCAGCCAGAAAGGACTTAAGCGGGGAGAGACCCAGTACTTC
TRBV19	TRBJ2-4	NA	NA	CASSSTWRRGDKNIQYF	TGTGCCAGTAGCTCCACTTGGCGGAGGGGCGACAAAAACATTCAGTACTTC
TRBV18	TRBJ2-7	TRBD2	NA	CASSPPRMRLAGGGEQYF	TGTGCCAGCTCACCACCTAGGATGAGACTAGCGGGAGGGGGCGAGCAGTACTTC
TRBV7-8	TRBJ1-2	NA	NA	CASSLRVPGHRGYTF	TGTGCCAGCAGCTTAAGGGTTCCGGGACACCGAGGCTACACCTTC
TRBV28	TRBJ1-1	NA	NA	CASRPSGVEGTEAFF	TGTGCCAGCAGGCCCTCCGGGGTGGAGGGCACTGAAGCTTTCTTT
TRBV30	TRBJ1-4	TRBD1	NA	CAWSRGPNEKLFF	TGTGCCTGGTCCAGGGGGCCCAATGAAAAACTGTTTTTT
TRBV6-4	TRBJ2-2	NA	NA	CASRRGNTGELFF	TGTGCCAGCCGCCGGGGGAACACCGGGGAGCTGTTTTTT
TRBV30	TRBJ1-1	NA	NA	CAGRDLPGTEAFF	TGTGCCGGGCGAGATTTACCAGGGACTGAAGCTTTCTTT
TRBV18	TRBJ1-2	NA	NA	CASSPTGALYGYTF	TGTGCCAGCTCACCGACCGGGGCATTATATGGCTACACCTTC
TRBV2	TRBJ2-5	NA	NA	CASSDGQQETQYF	TGTGCCAGCAGTGATGGGCAGCAAGAGACCCAGTACTTC
TRBV2	TRBJ2-3	NA	NA	CASSENQADTQYF	TGTGCCAGCAGTGAAAATCAGGCAGATACGCAGTATTTT
TRBV11-2	TRBJ2-3	NA	NA	CASSLGGWERSTQYF	TGTGCCAGCAGCTTAGGTGGGTGGGAGCGGAGTACGCAGTATTTT
TRBV9	TRBJ2-1	NA	NA	CASSVEGTTSYNEQFF	TGTGCCAGCAGCGTAGAAGGGACCACCTCCTACAATGAGCAGTTCTTC
TRBV9	TRBJ2-5	NA	NA	CASSVTVGRETQYF	TGTGCCAGCAGCGTAACCGTGGGGAGGGAGACCCAGTACTTC
TRBV7-2	TRBJ2-5	NA	NA	CASSSQTSGTVGETQYF	TGTGCCAGCAGCTCCCAAACGTCCGGGACGGTGGGGGAGACCCAGTACTTC
TRBV11-2	TRBJ2-7	NA	NA	CASSSPYEQYF	TGTGCCAGCAGCTCACCTTACGAGCAGTACTTC
TRBV10-2	TRBJ2-7	TRBD2	NA	CASSQREGYEQYF	TGCGCCAGCAGTCAGCGGGAGGGGTACGAGCAGTACTTC
TRBV29-1	TRBJ2-5	TRBD1	NA	CSGDRGGETQYF	TGCAGCGGCGACAGGGGAGGAGAGACCCAGTACTTC
TRBV7-2	TRBJ2-7	NA	NA	CASSLGRDSYEQYF	TGTGCCAGCAGCTTAGGTAGGGACTCCTACGAGCAGTACTTC
TRBV7-2	TRBJ2-7	NA	NA	CASSYRREQYF	TGTGCCAGCAGCTACAGGCGGGAGCAGTACTTC
TRBV19	TRBJ2-1	TRBD2	NA	CASSILAGGLYNEQFF	TGTGCCAGTAGTATACTAGCGGGAGGTCTATACAATGAGCAGTTCTTC
TRBV9	TRBJ2-1	NA	NA	CASSVGARGASVRDEQFF	TGTGCCAGCAGCGTAGGGGCAAGAGGGGCTAGCGTCAGGGATGAGCAGTTCTTC
TRBV7-3	TRBJ2-5	NA	NA	CASSSFGREEETQYF	TGTGCCAGCAGCTCCTTCGGGCGCGAGGAGGAGACCCAGTACTTC
TRBV4-2	TRBJ1-1	NA	few	CASSATGFRTEAFF	TGTGCCAGCAGCGCCACAGGGTTTAGGACTGAAGCTTTCTTT
TRBV25-1	TRBJ2-4	NA	NA	CASSEAGPVAKNIQYF	TGTGCCAGCAGTGAGGCTGGGCCAGTAGCCAAAAACATTCAGTACTTC
TRBV7-2	TRBJ2-7	NA	NA	CASSPGRGLREQYF	TGTGCCAGCAGCCCTGGACGGGGGCTAAGGGAGCAGTACTTC
TRBV7-8	TRBJ1-5	NA	few	CASSPPGPSNQPQHF	TGTGCCAGCAGCCCCCCGGGACCCTCTAATCAGCCCCAGCATTTT
TRBV4-2	TRBJ2-6	NA	NA	CASSQDVAGEDWANVLTF	TGTGCCAGCAGCCAAGATGTGGCAGGGGAGGACTGGGCCAACGTCCTGACTTTC
TRBV10-1	TRBJ2-7	TRBD1	once	CASSEGTGPYSKQYF	TGCGCCAGCAGTGAGGGGACAGGGCCCTATTCGAAGCAGTACTTC
TRBV28	TRBJ2-1	TRBD2	NA	CASSSLAELYNEQFF	TGTGCCAGCAGCTCACTAGCGGAGCTATACAATGAGCAGTTCTTC
TRBV27	TRBJ2-5	TRBD2	NA	CASTMTSGSWETQYF	TGTGCCAGCACCATGACTAGCGGGAGTTGGGAGACCCAGTACTTC